Listed below are T cell receptor beta chains from one sample, sequenced in a study of T cells after yellow fever vaccination. TCRdb fed the 5' RACE reads into MiXCR, producing one record per CDR3 protein. There are 100,000 to 150,000 distinct CDR3 sequences in the sample; around 15% occur only once, and roughly 45% lies in the top ten. Sequenced here: CD8+ T cells sorted from PBMCs, sampled 5 days after the yellow fever booster vaccination. These receptors originate from a man aged 18 to 30 who received the YFV17D yellow fever vaccine. Both conserved end residues are part of each CDR3. The D gene is left open where the match is weak. Clone sizes are given selectively: once, few, many, or a class where the clone is expanded.

j_gene	d_gene	abundance	v_gene	CDR3aa	CDR3nt
TRBJ2-1	TRBD2	NA	TRBV11-2	CASSSPASGGVDEQFF	TGTGCCAGCAGCTCCCCCGCTAGCGGGGGGGTCGATGAGCAGTTCTTC
TRBJ1-1	NA	few	TRBV7-9	CAHDDGEILRNTEAFF	TGTGCCCACGACGATGGAGAGATTCTACGGAACACTGAAGCTTTCTTT
TRBJ1-6	TRBD1	few	TRBV13	CASSFGTGGYSPLHF	TGTGCCAGCAGCTTCGGGACAGGGGGTTATTCACCCCTCCACTTT
TRBJ1-5	TRBD1	few	TRBV19	CASSWTGGNQPQHF	TGTGCCAGTAGCTGGACAGGGGGCAATCAGCCCCAGCATTTT
TRBJ1-1	NA	NA	TRBV29-1	CSVADGLNTEAFF	TGCAGCGTAGCCGACGGCCTGAACACTGAAGCTTTCTTT
TRBJ1-2	NA	many	TRBV24-1	CATSETADYGYTF	TGTGCCACCAGTGAAACAGCAGACTATGGCTACACCTTC
TRBJ2-7	NA	NA	TRBV29-1	CSVTGTRSYEQYF	TGCAGCGTTACCGGGACCAGATCCTACGAGCAGTACTTC
TRBJ2-2	TRBD2	once	TRBV15	CLTSRDTGGPGELFF	TGTCTTACCAGCAGAGATACGGGGGGGCCCGGGGAGCTGTTTTTT
TRBJ2-5	NA	NA	TRBV18	CASSPLVRGRETQYF	TGTGCCAGCTCACCCTTGGTCCGGGGGCGGGAGACCCAGTACTTC
TRBJ2-7	NA	NA	TRBV29-1	CSVLGTAFSREQYF	TGCAGCGTTTTGGGAACAGCTTTTTCCCGCGAGCAGTACTTC
TRBJ1-5	NA	NA	TRBV4-1	CASSQDLGGWPQHF	TGCGCCAGCAGCCAAGATCTGGGAGGCTGGCCCCAGCATTTT
TRBJ2-5	TRBD1	NA	TRBV12-3/TRBV12-4	CASSQGEETQYF	TGTGCCAGCAGTCAGGGGGAAGAGACCCAGTACTTC
TRBJ2-1	NA	many	TRBV4-1	CASSQVAGAEHEQFF	TGCGCCAGCAGCCAAGTGGCAGGGGCAGAGCATGAGCAGTTCTTC
TRBJ2-5	TRBD2	NA	TRBV27	CASSSLAGVPLQETQYF	TGTGCCAGCAGTTCACTAGCGGGGGTTCCCTTACAAGAGACCCAGTACTTC
TRBJ2-7	NA	NA	TRBV11-2	CASTSSGYDSYEQYF	TGTGCCAGCACCTCCTCGGGGTACGATAGCTACGAGCAGTACTTC
TRBJ2-7	NA	few	TRBV6-5	CASSHPGRENSYEQYF	TGTGCCAGCAGTCATCCCGGACGGGAAAACTCCTACGAGCAGTACTTC
TRBJ1-1	TRBD1	NA	TRBV30	CAWSVSLTGTGDTEAFF	TGTGCCTGGAGTGTATCCCTGACCGGGACAGGGGATACTGAAGCTTTCTTT
TRBJ2-7	TRBD1	few	TRBV12-3/TRBV12-4	CASSFGTGLSYEQYF	TGTGCCAGCAGTTTCGGGACAGGGTTATCCTACGAGCAGTACTTC
TRBJ1-1	NA	many	TRBV4-1	CASSQDPRVGNTEAFF	TGCGCCAGCAGCCAAGATCCACGGGTCGGGAACACTGAAGCTTTCTTT
TRBJ2-3	NA	once	TRBV24-1	CATSEGRTDTQYF	TGTGCCACCAGTGAGGGACGCACAGATACGCAGTATTTT
TRBJ2-7	NA	few	TRBV10-2	CASSEVGSSYEQYF	TGCGCCAGCAGTGAGGTGGGGAGCTCCTACGAGCAGTACTTC
TRBJ2-2	NA	NA	TRBV28	CASSPWASFTGELFF	TGTGCCAGCAGCCCATGGGCAAGTTTTACCGGGGAGCTGTTTTTT
TRBJ2-5	NA	NA	TRBV6-2/TRBV6-3	CASSGRAETQYF	TGTGCCAGCTCTGGACGGGCGGAGACCCAGTACTTC
TRBJ2-5	TRBD1	few	TRBV29-1	CSVVYRDSFGEETQYF	TGCAGCGTTGTTTACCGGGACAGTTTCGGGGAAGAGACCCAGTACTTC
TRBJ2-1	TRBD2	NA	TRBV20-1	CSARDSGGAYNEQFF	TGCAGTGCTAGAGATAGCGGGGGGGCTTACAATGAGCAGTTCTTC
TRBJ1-2	NA	few	TRBV7-9	CASSPDGGGYTF	TGTGCCAGCAGCCCGGATGGAGGGGGCTACACCTTC
TRBJ2-1	TRBD2	NA	TRBV7-3	CASSLMGGLGENNEQFF	TGTGCCAGCAGCTTGATGGGAGGACTAGGGGAAAACAATGAGCAGTTCTTC
TRBJ2-2	NA	NA	TRBV2	CARAGGGTGELFF	TGTGCCAGAGCCGGGGGTGGCACCGGGGAGCTGTTTTTT
TRBJ2-2	NA	NA	TRBV27	CASSFIDTGELFF	TGTGCCAGCAGTTTTATCGACACCGGGGAGCTGTTTTTT
TRBJ2-1	TRBD2	many	TRBV10-3	CAISESAGSGLYNEQFF	TGTGCCATCAGTGAGTCGGCTGGTAGCGGGCTTTACAATGAGCAGTTCTTC
TRBJ2-3	TRBD1	few	TRBV6-2/TRBV6-3	CASSYQRTGWDITDTQYF	TGTGCCAGCAGTTACCAAAGGACAGGGTGGGATATCACAGATACGCAGTATTTT